This T cell receptor beta chain was sequenced in a study of T cells in tuberculosis. Study-level information: T cells were selected with CD1B tetramers loaded with glucose monomycolate.

Cells were sorted from thawed PBMC rested overnight and stained with GMM-loaded CD1B tetramer, viability dye and anti-CD3. The CD1B tetramers carried C32 glucose monomycolate purified from Rhodococcus equi. CDR1 and CDR2 from the germline V gene are LNHDA and SQIVND (reference sequence). The length of the CDR3 is 17 residues. The V and J ends lost 5 bases and 12 bases respectively, with 29 bases between them. Assay used: immunoSEQ multiplex PCR; TCRdb lists only in-frame clones, some missing. The sample has roughly 61,000 clones, around 90% seen once. General study points: T cells binding CD1B-GMM tetramer weakly possibly escaped the sort.

The rearrangement links TRBV19 to TRBJ2-1; D is perhaps TRBD1 (5 bases). The source is an adult woman with latent tuberculosis. Source material: CD1b-GMM tetramer-negative cells sorted from PBMCs. The CDR3 DNA reads as TGTGCCAGTAGTGTCACAGGCCATGGGGCTTTACTGGGGTGGCAGTTCTTC. This gives the protein CASSVTGHGALLGWQFF.